The sequence of this TCR beta chain was determined in a study of T cell changes during pregnancy in multiple sclerosis. Only in-frame clones appear in the TCRdb table, and some are missing; sequencing was by immunoSEQ multiplex PCR. The table shows more than 75,000 clones, with less than 95% occurring only once. Trimming took 8 bases from V and 6 from J, leaving 17 bases between them. Germline CDR1 and CDR2: MNHEY and SVGAGI. This CDR3 region has 14 residues. This chain uses TRBV6-5 with TRBJ2-4; maybe TRBD2 (6 bases). The TCR was taken from a female donor with multiple sclerosis, enrolled in a pregnancy study. The material sequenced was peripheral blood, taken in the third trimester of pregnancy. Written as DNA, the CDR3 is TGTGCCAGCCGGGGGACGGGTCTTTCAAACATTCAGTACTTC. Amino acids: CASRGTGLSNIQYF.